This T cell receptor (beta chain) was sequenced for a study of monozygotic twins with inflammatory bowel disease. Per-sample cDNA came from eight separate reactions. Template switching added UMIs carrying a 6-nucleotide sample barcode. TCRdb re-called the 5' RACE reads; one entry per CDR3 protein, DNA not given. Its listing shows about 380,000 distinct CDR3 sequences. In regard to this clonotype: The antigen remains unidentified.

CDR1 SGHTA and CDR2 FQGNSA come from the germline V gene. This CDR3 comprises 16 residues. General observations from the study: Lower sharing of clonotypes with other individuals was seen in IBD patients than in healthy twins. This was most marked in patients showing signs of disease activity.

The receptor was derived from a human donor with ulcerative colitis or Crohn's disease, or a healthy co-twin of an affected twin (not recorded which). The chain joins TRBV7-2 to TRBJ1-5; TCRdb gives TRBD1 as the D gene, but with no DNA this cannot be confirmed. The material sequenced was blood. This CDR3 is CASSPQPGRPGQPQHF.